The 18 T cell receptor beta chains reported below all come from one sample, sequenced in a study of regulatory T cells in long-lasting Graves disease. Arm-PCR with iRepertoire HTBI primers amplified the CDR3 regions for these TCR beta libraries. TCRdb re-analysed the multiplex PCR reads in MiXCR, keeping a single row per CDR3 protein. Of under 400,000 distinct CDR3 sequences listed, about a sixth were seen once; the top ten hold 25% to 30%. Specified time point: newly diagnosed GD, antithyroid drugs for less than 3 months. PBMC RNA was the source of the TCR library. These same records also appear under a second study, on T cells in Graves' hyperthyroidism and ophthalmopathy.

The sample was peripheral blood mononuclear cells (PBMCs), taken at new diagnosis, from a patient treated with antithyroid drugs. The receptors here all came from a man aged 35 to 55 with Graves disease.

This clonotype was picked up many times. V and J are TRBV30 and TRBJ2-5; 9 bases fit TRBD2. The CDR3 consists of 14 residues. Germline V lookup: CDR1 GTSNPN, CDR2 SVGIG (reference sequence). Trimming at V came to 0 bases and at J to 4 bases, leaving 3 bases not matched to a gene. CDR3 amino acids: CAWSVAGGLETQYF. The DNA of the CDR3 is TGTGCCTGGAGTGTAGCGGGGGGACTAGAGACCCAGTACTTC.

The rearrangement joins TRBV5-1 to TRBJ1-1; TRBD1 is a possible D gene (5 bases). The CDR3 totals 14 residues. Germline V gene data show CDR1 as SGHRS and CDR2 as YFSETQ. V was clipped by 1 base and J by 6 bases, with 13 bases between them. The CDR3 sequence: CASSLTGGKAEAFF. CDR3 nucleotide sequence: TGCGCCAGCAGCTTGACAGGTGGGAAGGCTGAAGCTTTCTTT.

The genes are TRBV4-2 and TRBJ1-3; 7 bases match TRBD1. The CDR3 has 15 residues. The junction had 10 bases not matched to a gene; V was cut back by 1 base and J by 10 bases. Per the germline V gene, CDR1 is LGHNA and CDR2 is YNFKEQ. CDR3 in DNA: TGTGCCAGCAGCCAAGCCCAGACAGGGATGGGGACCATATATTTT. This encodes CASSQAQTGMGTIYF.

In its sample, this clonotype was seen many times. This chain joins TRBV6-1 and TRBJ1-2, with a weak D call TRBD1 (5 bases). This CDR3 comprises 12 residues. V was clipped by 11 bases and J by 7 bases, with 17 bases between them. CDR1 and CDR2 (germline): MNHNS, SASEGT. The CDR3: CAPPRGASGYTF. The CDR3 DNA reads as TGTGCCCCACCTAGAGGGGCAAGTGGCTACACCTTC.

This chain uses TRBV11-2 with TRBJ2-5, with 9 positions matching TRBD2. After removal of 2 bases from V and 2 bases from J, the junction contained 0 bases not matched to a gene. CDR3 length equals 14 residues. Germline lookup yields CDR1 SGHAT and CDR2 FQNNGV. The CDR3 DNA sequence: TGTGCCAGCAGCTTAACTAGCGGGCAAGAGACCCAGTACTTC. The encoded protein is CASSLTSGQETQYF.

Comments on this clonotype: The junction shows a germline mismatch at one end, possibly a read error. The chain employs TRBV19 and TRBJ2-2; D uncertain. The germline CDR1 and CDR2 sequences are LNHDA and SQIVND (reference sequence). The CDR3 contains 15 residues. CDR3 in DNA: TGTGCGAGTAGACCGTCGCAAACGAACACCGGGGAGCTGTTTTTT. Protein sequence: CASRPSQTNTGELFF.

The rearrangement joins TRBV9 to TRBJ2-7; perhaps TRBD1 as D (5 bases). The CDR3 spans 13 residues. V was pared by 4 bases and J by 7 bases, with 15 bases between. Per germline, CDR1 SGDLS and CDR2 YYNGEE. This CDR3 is CASSPQDTQEQYF. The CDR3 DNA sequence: TGTGCCAGCAGCCCCCAGGACACCCAGGAGCAGTACTTC.

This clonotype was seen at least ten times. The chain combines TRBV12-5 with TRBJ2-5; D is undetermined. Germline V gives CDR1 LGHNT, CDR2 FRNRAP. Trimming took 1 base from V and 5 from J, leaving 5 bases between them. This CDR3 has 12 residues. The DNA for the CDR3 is TGTGCTAGTGGTTTGGGAGGCGAGACCCAGTACTTC. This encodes CASGLGGETQYF.

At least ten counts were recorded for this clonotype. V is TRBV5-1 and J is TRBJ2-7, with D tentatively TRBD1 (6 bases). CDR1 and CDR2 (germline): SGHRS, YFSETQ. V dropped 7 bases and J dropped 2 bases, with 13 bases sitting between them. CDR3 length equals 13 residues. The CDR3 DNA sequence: TGCGCCAGCGCAGTGGACAGAACCTACGAGCAGTACTTC. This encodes CASAVDRTYEQYF.

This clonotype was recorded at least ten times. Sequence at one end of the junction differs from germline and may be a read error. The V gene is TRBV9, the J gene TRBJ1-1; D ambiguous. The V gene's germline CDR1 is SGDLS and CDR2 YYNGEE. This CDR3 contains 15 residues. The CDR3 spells CASSLAAGLNTEAFF. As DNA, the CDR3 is TGCGCCAGCAGCTTGGCCGCCGGATTGAACACTGAAGCTTTCTTT.

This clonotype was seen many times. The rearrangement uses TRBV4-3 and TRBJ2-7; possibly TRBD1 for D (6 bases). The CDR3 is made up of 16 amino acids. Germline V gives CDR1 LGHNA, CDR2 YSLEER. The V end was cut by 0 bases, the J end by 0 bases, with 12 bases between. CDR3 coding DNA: TGCGCCAGCAGCCAAGATACGACAGGAAGCTCCTACGAGCAGTACTTC. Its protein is CASSQDTTGSSYEQYF.

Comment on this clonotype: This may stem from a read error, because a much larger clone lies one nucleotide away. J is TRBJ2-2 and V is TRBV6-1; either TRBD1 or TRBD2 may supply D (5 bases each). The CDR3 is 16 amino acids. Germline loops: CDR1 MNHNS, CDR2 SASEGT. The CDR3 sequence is CASRPPGRANAGELFF. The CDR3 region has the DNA TGTGCCAGCAGGCCGCCGGGACGGGCGAACGCCGGGGAGCTGTTTTTT.

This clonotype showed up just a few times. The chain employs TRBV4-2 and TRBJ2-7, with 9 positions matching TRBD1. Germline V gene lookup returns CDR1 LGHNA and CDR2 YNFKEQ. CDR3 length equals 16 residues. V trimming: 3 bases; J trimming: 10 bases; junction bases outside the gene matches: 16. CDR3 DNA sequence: TGTGCCAGCAGCCACGAGGGGACAGGGTCTGGTCAGGACCAGTACTTC. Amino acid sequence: CASSHEGTGSGQDQYF.

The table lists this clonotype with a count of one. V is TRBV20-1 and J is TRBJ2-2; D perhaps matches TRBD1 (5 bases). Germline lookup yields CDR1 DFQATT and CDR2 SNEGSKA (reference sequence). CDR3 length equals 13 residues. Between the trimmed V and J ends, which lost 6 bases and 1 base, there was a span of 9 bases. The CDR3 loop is CSAKTENTGELFF. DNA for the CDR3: TGCAGTGCGAAGACAGAGAACACCGGGGAGCTGTTTTTT.

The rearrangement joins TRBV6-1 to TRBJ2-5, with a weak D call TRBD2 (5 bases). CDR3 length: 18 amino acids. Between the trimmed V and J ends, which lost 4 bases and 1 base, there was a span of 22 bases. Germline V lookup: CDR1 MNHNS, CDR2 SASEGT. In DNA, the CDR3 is TGTGCCAGCAGTGGAGGGAGTTGGGCAGAGATGATCCAAGAGACCCAGTACTTC. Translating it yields CASSGGSWAEMIQETQYF.

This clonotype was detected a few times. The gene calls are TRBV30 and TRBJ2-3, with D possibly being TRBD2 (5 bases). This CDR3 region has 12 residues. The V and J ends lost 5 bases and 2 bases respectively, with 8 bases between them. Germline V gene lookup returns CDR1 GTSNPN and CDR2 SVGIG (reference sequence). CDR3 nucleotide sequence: TGTGCCTGGGAACTAGTCACAGATACGCAGTATTTT. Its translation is CAWELVTDTQYF.

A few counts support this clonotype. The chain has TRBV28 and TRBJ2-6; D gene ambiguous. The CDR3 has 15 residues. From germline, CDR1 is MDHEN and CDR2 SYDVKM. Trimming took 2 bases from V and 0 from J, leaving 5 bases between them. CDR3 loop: CASSLPASGANVLTF. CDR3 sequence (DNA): TGTGCCAGCAGTTTACCAGCCTCTGGGGCCAACGTCCTGACTTTC.

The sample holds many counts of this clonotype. The CDR3 region has the DNA TGTGCCAGCAGAACCACAGGGGGACGCATTCAGTACTTC. It specifies CASRTTGGRIQYF. This chain connects TRBV27 to TRBJ2-4; 8 nucleotides agree with TRBD1. After removal of 6 bases from V and 9 bases from J, the junction contained 7 bases not matched to a gene. This CDR3 contains 13 residues. From germline, CDR1 is MNHEY and CDR2 SMNVEV (reference sequence).